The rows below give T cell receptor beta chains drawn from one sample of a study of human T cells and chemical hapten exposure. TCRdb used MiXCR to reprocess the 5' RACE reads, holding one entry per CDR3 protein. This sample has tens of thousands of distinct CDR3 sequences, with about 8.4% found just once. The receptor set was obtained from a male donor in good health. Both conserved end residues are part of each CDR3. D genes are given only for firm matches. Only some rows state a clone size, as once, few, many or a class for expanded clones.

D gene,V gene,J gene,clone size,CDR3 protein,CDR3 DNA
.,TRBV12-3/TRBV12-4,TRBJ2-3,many,CASSSLLETAQDTQYF,TGTGCCAGCAGTTCATTACTTGAGACTGCACAAGATACGCAGTATTTT
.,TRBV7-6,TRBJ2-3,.,CASSLGPNTDTQYF,TGTGCCAGCAGCTTAGGACCGAACACAGATACGCAGTATTTT
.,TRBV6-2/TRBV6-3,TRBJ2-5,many,CASSYSQEIVAQETQYF,TGTGCCAGCAGTTACTCACAGGAGATTGTAGCCCAAGAGACCCAGTACTTC
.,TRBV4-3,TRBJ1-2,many,CASSPTRTAGERYGYTF,TGCGCCAGCAGCCCTACCAGGACAGCCGGAGAGCGCTATGGCTACACCTTC
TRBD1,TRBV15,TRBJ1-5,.,CATSRSRGQGYVSNQPQHF,TGTGCCACCAGCAGATCACGGGGACAGGGTTATGTAAGCAATCAGCCCCAGCATTTT
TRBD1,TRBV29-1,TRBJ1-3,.,CSVRTGLVNTIYF,TGCAGCGTCCGGACAGGGTTGGTCAACACCATATATTTT
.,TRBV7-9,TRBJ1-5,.,CASRQDSNQPQHF,TGTGCCAGCAGGCAGGATAGCAATCAGCCCCAGCATTTT
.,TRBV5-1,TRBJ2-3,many,CASSFAESTDTQYF,TGCGCCAGCAGCTTTGCAGAAAGCACAGATACGCAGTATTTT
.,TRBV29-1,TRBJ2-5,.,CSVATGGEETQYF,TGCAGCGTTGCCACTGGCGGGGAAGAGACCCAGTACTTC
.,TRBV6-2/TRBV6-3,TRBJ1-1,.,CASSYGASNTEAFF,TGTGCCAGCAGTTACGGGGCTTCGAACACTGAAGCTTTCTTT
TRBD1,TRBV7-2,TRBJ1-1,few,CASSSQGATEAFF,TGTGCCAGCAGCTCACAGGGGGCCACTGAAGCTTTCTTT
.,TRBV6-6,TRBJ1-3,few,CAHSGGVQGNTIYF,TGTGCCCACAGCGGAGGGGTCCAAGGAAACACCATATATTTT
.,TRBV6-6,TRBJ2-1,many,CASSYFQGSNEQFF,TGTGCCAGCAGTTACTTCCAGGGGTCCAATGAGCAGTTCTTC
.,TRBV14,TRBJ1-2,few,CASSQGRGTSGGYTF,TGTGCCAGCAGCCAAGGGCGCGGAACGAGTGGCGGCTACACCTTC
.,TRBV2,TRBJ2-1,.,CASIRRQTDNEQFF,TGTGCCAGCATCCGCAGGCAGACTGACAATGAGCAGTTCTTC
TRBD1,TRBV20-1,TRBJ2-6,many,CSARVAGGIGANVLTF,TGCAGTGCTAGAGTGGCAGGGGGAATTGGGGCCAACGTCCTGACTTTC
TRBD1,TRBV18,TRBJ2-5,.,CASSPLPGTAKETQYF,TGTGCCAGCTCACCTCTCCCCGGGACAGCAAAAGAGACCCAGTACTTC
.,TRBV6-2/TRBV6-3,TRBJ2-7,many,CASSYSSYEQYF,TGCGCCAGCAGCTACAGCTCCTACGAGCAGTACTTC